Sequencing of this T cell receptor beta chain was carried out in a study of monozygotic twins with inflammatory bowel disease. Findings of the study overall: Especially with disease activity, IBD patients shared fewer clonotypes with others than healthy twins did.

Via template switching, UMIs carrying a 6-nucleotide sample barcode were introduced. Reprocessing the 5' RACE reads, TCRdb reports a single entry for every CDR3 protein and omits DNA. Here the sample table reports 150,000 to 200,000 distinct CDR3 sequences. Regarding this clonotype: Its cognate antigen is unknown.

This TCR was sampled from a human donor with ulcerative colitis or Crohn's disease, or a healthy co-twin of an affected twin (not recorded which). Sequenced sample: blood.

The CDR3 spells CASSPRAEGARHF. The gene calls are TRBV18 and TRBJ1-5. The V gene's germline CDR1 is KGHSH and CDR2 LQKENI. The CDR3 spans 13 residues. Based on the CDR3 plus reference TRBV18 and TRBJ1-5, the full variable domain is NAGVMQNPRHLVRRRGQEARLRCSPMKGHSHVYWYRQLPEEGLKFMVYLQKENIIDESGMPKERFSAEFPKEGPSILRIQQVVRGDSAAYFCASSPRAEGARHFGDGTRLSIL.